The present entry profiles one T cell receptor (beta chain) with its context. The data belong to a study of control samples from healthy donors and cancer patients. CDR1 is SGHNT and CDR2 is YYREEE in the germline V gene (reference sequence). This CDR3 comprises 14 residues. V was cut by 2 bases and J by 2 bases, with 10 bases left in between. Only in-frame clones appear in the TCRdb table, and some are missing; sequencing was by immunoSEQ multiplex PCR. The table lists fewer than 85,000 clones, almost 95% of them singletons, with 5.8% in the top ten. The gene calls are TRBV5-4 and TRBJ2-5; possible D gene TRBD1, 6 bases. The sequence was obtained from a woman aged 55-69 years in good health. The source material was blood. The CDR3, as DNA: TGTGCCAGCAGCTTCCGGACAGAACAAGAGACCCAGTACTTC. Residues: CASSFRTEQETQYF.